This T cell receptor (beta chain) is drawn from a study of read filtering for tumor transcriptome and immune sequencing (dated by TCRdb to between 2020 and 2021). With respect to the entire study: Of the patients in the cohort, about 16 were male and roughly 15 were female, and their mean age was approximately 71 years, with a range of 47 to 80. TCR-region mapped reads per sample ranged from about 4.05 to 10.27 million with IR-seq versus only roughly 75 to 1,300 with RNA-seq. After DNase treatment, whole-transcriptome libraries were prepared using the TruSeq RNA Access Library Prep Kit. One of the main goals was to work out a read-filtering strategy for immune repertoire data, in particular whether clonotypes backed by only a single read should be removed. Under revised international staging, about eight patients fell into R-ISS I, approximately 15 into R-ISS II and over five into R-ISS III. Using the same bone marrow samples, the study ran both targeted immune repertoire sequencing and bulk whole-transcriptome sequencing and then compared the TCR repertoires from each method. Results the study describes overall, beyond this receptor: In IR-seq, single-read clonotypes were 80% to 90% of clonotypes but around 3.6% of total reads; in RNA-seq they were about three quarters of clonotypes and less than 45% of reads. Rather than purified T cells, the sorted CD138-negative fraction was a mixed bone marrow immune population. Compared with RNA-seq, IR-seq captured clonotypes at much higher depth and more reliably, and a smaller IR-seq throughput was enough to identify most shared clonotypes. The correlation between IR-seq and RNA-seq shared clonotype proportions was increased by removal of single-read clonotypes.

Starting from 350 to 500 ng RNA, TCR libraries were constructed with the Immunoverse kit using molecular barcoded adaptors that cover the alpha/delta and beta/gamma chains. TCR library preparation used the same RNA that went into transcriptome sequencing. An Illumina HiSeq 4000 with 2 x 150 cycles was used to sequence the TCR libraries. The original pipeline was this. Using MiXCR, which included quality filtering and error correction, TCR reads were aligned to human V, D, J and C references and then assembled into CDR3 clonotypes. Clonotype counts and gene usage diversity were analyzed with the tcR package in R. For inspection of raw mapping reads, RNA-seq reads were mapped by STAR aligner version 2.5.3a onto GRCh37 of the human genome. To test how sequencing depth affects detected clonotypes, IR-seq fastq files were randomly downsampled with Seqtk 1.3. TCRdb reprocessed the public reads (quality trimming at Q25 with fastp, clone calling with MiXCR) and kept in-frame beta chains. CDR3 protein duplicates are merged, each entry listing the most common genes and DNA. The V and J calls were not made by the authors but by TCRdb's processing. The sample table contains tens of thousands of distinct CDR3 sequences; only one count was recorded for less than 20% of them. The ten largest clones add up to 11% of the sample.

Bone marrow was sampled from every patient at the time of active disease. Isolation of bone marrow mononuclear cells was performed by Ficoll-Hypaque density gradient centrifugation. To remove myeloma plasma cells, the cells were labeled with CD138 magnetic microbeads on a MACS separator, and CD138-negative cells were then collected by negative selection. The purity of the isolated cells was checked by flow cytometry with CD138 antibodies on an Attune NxT. TRIzol reagent was used to extract total RNA, which was then quantified with a NanoDrop spectrophotometer. For each patient, the CD138-negative bone marrow sample underwent paired RNA-seq and IR-seq. This clonotype showed up many times. Its antigen specificity is not known. No clone much larger than this one lies a single base away; base qualities are absent. Germline trimming: 3 bases from V, 6 bases from J; junction bases outside gene matches: 6. The germline V gene specifies SNHLY as CDR1 and FYNNEI as CDR2. Including the terminal cysteine and phenylalanine, the CDR3 comprises 15 residues. Only CDR3 DNA is held: 45 bases, read in frame from base 1.

The chain employs TRBV2 and TRBJ2-1; the junction holds 9 bases that match TRBD2. Sequenced: a population of CD138-negative cells sorted from bone marrow. The label giving this sample's cell subset or site can be read as: bone marrow mononuclear cells depleted of CD138+ plasma/myeloma cells by negative magnetic selection. The sequence derives from a donor at least 40 years old with multiple myeloma. The sequence in DNA is TGTGCCAGCAGTGATCCGGGACTAGCTTTCAATGAGCAGTTCTTC. Protein translation: CASSDPGLAFNEQFF.